Below are 22 T cell receptor beta chains sequenced from a single sample in a study of blood T cell repertoires in COVID-19. Generated by immunoSEQ multiplex PCR, the TCRdb table keeps only in-frame clones and is missing some. Found here are under 65,000 clones, around nine tenths of them singletons; the top ten hold around 6.4%. The source material was peripheral blood. These receptors were obtained from an older woman with COVID-19, enrolled during active disease.

The chain employs TRBV11-3 and TRBJ2-7; 10 bases agree with TRBD2. Losses at the gene ends were 3 bases for V and 4 bases for J; bases not matched to a gene: 6. Germline-derived CDR1 and CDR2 are SGHNT and YENEEA. This CDR3 is built from 15 residues. The chain's CDR3 is CASSFLAGAPYEQYF. In nucleotides, the CDR3 is TGTGCCAGCAGCTTTCTAGCGGGAGCGCCTTACGAGCAGTACTTC.

The V and J genes are TRBV5-5 and TRBJ2-2; TRBD2 agrees at 14 bases. The CDR3 loop spans 16 amino acids. Germline CDR1 is SGHKS and CDR2 is YYEKEE (reference sequence). Germline trimming cut 3 bases from V and 5 bases from J; bases unmatched to any gene: 3. The CDR3 sequence is CASSWGTSGRTGELFF. Written as DNA, the CDR3 is TGTGCCAGCAGCTGGGGGACTAGCGGGAGAACCGGGGAGCTGTTTTTT. The full variable domain, in which reference TRBV5-5 and TRBJ2-2 provide the parts outside the CDR3, is DAGVTQSPTHLIKTRGQQVTLRCSPISGHKSVSWYQQVLGQGPQFIFQYYEKEERGRGNFPDRFSARQFPNYSSELNVNALLLGDSALYLCASSWGTSGRTGELFFGEGSRLTVL.

This chain uses TRBV6-5 with TRBJ2-7, with D tentatively TRBD1 (6 bases). V lost 4 bases to trimming and J lost 6 bases, with 10 bases between them. Looked up from germline, CDR1 is MNHEY and CDR2 is SVGAGI. The CDR3 contains 12 residues. CDR3 region: CASSSDSSEQYF. The CDR3 coding sequence is TGTGCCAGCAGTTCGGACAGTTCCGAGCAGTACTTC.

V is TRBV7-2 and J is TRBJ2-2; weak D call: TRBD1 (5 bases). From germline, CDR1 is SGHTA and CDR2 FQGNSA. Trimming removed 4 bases at V and 4 bases at J, with 16 bases between. The CDR3 spans 16 residues. CDR3 amino acids: CASSWSRRTITGELFF. CDR3 DNA: TGTGCCAGCAGCTGGTCTCGCAGGACAATCACCGGGGAGCTGTTTTTT.

This chain links TRBV7-9 with TRBJ2-7; weak D call: TRBD2 (5 bases). Germline loops: CDR1 SEHNR, CDR2 FQNEAQ (reference sequence). The CDR3 is made up of 12 amino acids. V was pared by 1 base and J by 7 bases, with 8 bases between. In DNA form, the CDR3 reads TGTGCCAGCAGCTTAGTGGGAGAGGAGCAGTACTTC. It translates to CASSLVGEEQYF.

This sequence joins TRBV24-1 and TRBJ1-2; 7 nucleotides agree with TRBD1. V lost 5 bases, J lost 6 bases, and 5 bases stayed unmatched. Germline assignment: CDR1 KGHDR and CDR2 SFDVKD. There are 13 residues in the CDR3. The CDR3 sequence: CATSGGTANGYTF. The CDR3 DNA reads TGTGCCACCAGTGGCGGGACAGCAAATGGCTACACCTTC.

The V gene is TRBV19, the J gene TRBJ1-3, with 7 bases that match TRBD1. V shed 8 bases and J 2 bases; nucleotides not matched to a gene: 3. The germline CDR1 and CDR2 sequences are LNHDA and SQIVND (reference sequence). The CDR3 sequence is 13 residues long. CDR3 DNA: TGTGCCAGTCAGGACAGGCCTGGAAACACCATATATTTT. Residues: CASQDRPGNTIYF.

This clone was observed a handful of times. V gene TRBV6-5 combines with J gene TRBJ1-5, with a weak D call TRBD1 (5 bases). Germline assignment: CDR1 MNHEY and CDR2 SVGAGI. V lost 9 bases, J lost 15 bases, and 24 bases lay in between. This CDR3 is built from 13 residues. The CDR3 DNA reads as TGTGCCAGTAAAAGACAGTCCACGACGGCCCCGCATTTT. Amino acid sequence: CASKRQSTTAPHF.

The CDR3 reads CAISDTDGNTGELFF. The CDR3 bases are TGTGCCATCAGTGATACAGACGGGAACACCGGGGAGCTGTTTTTT. The chain links TRBV10-3 to TRBJ2-2; no reliable D call. Germline lookup yields CDR1 ENHRY and CDR2 SYGVKD. The CDR3 has 15 amino acids. Trimming removed 3 bases at V and 1 base at J, with 9 bases between.

The genes are TRBV30 and TRBJ2-3; D unclear. Germline V lookup: CDR1 GTSNPN, CDR2 SVGIG (reference sequence). The CDR3 totals 10 residues. V lost 5 bases to trimming and J lost 7 bases, with 7 bases between them. CDR3 protein: CAWQRNTQYF. CDR3 sequence (DNA): TGTGCCTGGCAGAGGAATACGCAGTATTTT.

The CDR3 is CASSWGQGQGETQYF. The CDR3 bases are TGTGCCAGCAGCTGGGGACAGGGACAAGGAGAGACCCAGTACTTC. The chain combines TRBV11-3 with TRBJ2-5; 9 nucleotides match TRBD1. With V trimmed by 4 bases and J by 4 bases, 7 bases remained unmatched. The CDR3 has 15 amino acids. CDR1 and CDR2 from the germline V gene are SGHNT and YENEEA. Full variable domain (outside the CDR3, taken from reference TRBV11-3 and TRBJ2-5): EAGVVQSPRYKIIEKKQPVAFWCNPISGHNTLYWYLQNLGQGPELLIRYENEEAVDDSQLPKDRFSAERLKGVDSTLKIQPAELGDSAVYLCASSWGQGQGETQYFGPGTRLLVL.

This chain uses TRBV27 with TRBJ2-2; no definite D call. Deletions cut 5 bases from V and 5 bases from J, with 18 bases between. The CDR3 runs 16 residues. The germline V gene encodes CDR1 MNHEY and CDR2 SMNVEV (reference sequence). As DNA, the CDR3 is TGTGCCAGCAGTGTCTCGGGTAACCGAGGAACCGGGGAGCTGTTTTTT. This gives the protein CASSVSGNRGTGELFF.

The CDR3 spells CASSQQGFGQPQHF. The DNA of the CDR3 is TGTGCCAGCTCACAACAGGGTTTTGGTCAGCCCCAGCATTTT. The rearrangement uses TRBV18 and TRBJ1-5; maybe TRBD1 (6 bases). V lost 4 bases to trimming and J lost 6 bases, with 13 bases between them. CDR3 length equals 14 residues. Germline V gives CDR1 KGHSH, CDR2 LQKENI. The whole variable domain, filled in from reference TRBV18 and TRBJ1-5, reads NAGVMQNPRHLVRRRGQEARLRCSPMKGHSHVYWYRQLPEEGLKFMVYLQKENIIDESGMPKERFSAEFPKEGPSILRIQQVVRGDSAAYFCASSQQGFGQPQHFGDGTRLSIL.

The rearrangement uses TRBV25-1 and TRBJ1-1; D ambiguous. CDR3 length: 14 residues. V was pared by 6 bases and J by 1 base, with 12 bases between. CDR1 MGHDK and CDR2 SYGVNS come from the germline V gene. The CDR3 loop is CASRPHRENTEAFF. As DNA, the CDR3 is TGTGCCAGCAGACCCCACAGAGAGAACACTGAAGCTTTCTTT.

This chain links TRBV28 with TRBJ2-1; 14 nucleotides line up with TRBD2. The V and J ends lost 7 bases and 6 bases, in that order; junction bases with no gene match: 5. Germline lookup yields CDR1 MDHEN and CDR2 SYDVKM. The CDR3 is 15 residues long. The CDR3 protein is CASNPGTSGSNEQFF. CDR3 nucleotides: TGTGCCAGCAACCCTGGGACTAGCGGGAGCAATGAGCAGTTCTTC.

V and J are TRBV14 and TRBJ1-1; 12 bases agree with TRBD1. The germline gives CDR1 SGHDN, CDR2 FVKESK. The CDR3 length is 15 residues. V lost 4 bases, J lost 5 bases, and 5 bases stayed unmatched. The CDR3 bases are TGTGCCAGCAGCCGGGACAGGGGGCGCGAAACTGAAGCTTTCTTT. It yields the protein CASSRDRGRETEAFF.

This clone was picked up one time. This chain links TRBV7-3 with TRBJ2-1; D may be TRBD2 (6 bases). The germline CDR1 and CDR2 sequences are SGHTA and FQGTGA. V was cut by 5 bases and J by 4 bases, with 18 bases left in between. CDR3 length equals 16 residues. The CDR3 nucleotides are TGTGCCAGCAGCCCTGACCGGGTAGCGGTTTACAATGAGCAGTTCTTC. Its protein product is CASSPDRVAVYNEQFF.

The rearrangement links TRBV7-8 to TRBJ1-3; D is ambiguous. V lost 6 bases and J 3 bases, leaving 15 bases between the germline ends. CDR3 size: 15 residues. From germline, CDR1 is SGHVS and CDR2 FQNEAQ. CDR3 nucleotides: TGTGCCAGCAGTTCTGGGCAGCTCTTTGGAAACACCATATATTTT. As protein: CASSSGQLFGNTIYF.

The CDR3 protein is CASSLTGQGANTEAFF. CDR3 DNA: TGCGCCAGCAGCTTGACCGGACAGGGGGCTAACACTGAAGCTTTCTTT. The rearrangement links TRBV5-1 to TRBJ1-1; 11 bases align to TRBD1. Germline V lookup: CDR1 SGHRS, CDR2 YFSETQ. The CDR3 spans 16 residues. The ends lost 1 base at V and 2 bases at J; junction bases unmatched: 4. The variable domain in full, completed from reference TRBV5-1 and TRBJ1-1, reads KAGVTQTPRYLIKTRGQQVTLSCSPISGHRSVSWYQQTPGQGLQFLFEYFSETQRNKGNFPGRFSGRQFSNSRSEMNVSTLELGDSALYLCASSLTGQGANTEAFFGQGTRLTVV.

This chain links TRBV19 with TRBJ1-5; TRBD1 might be the D (6 bases). Per germline, CDR1 LNHDA and CDR2 SQIVND (reference sequence). The CDR3 sequence is 16 residues long. Between the trimmed V and J ends, which lost 3 bases and 7 bases, there was a span of 19 bases. CDR3 amino acids: CASSMGGAGRTQPQHF. CDR3 nucleotides: TGTGCCAGTAGTATGGGGGGGGCGGGAAGGACACAGCCCCAGCATTTT.

The rearrangement uses TRBV5-5 and TRBJ1-4; D is undetermined. CDR1 and CDR2 from the germline V gene are SGHKS and YYEKEE (reference sequence). This CDR3 has 17 residues. V was shortened by 3 bases and J by 5 bases, with 20 bases between the two germline ends. The CDR3 nucleotides are TGTGCCAGCAGCTCGAGAAAGACCGGGATCCTCAATGAAAAACTGTTTTTT. Amino acid sequence: CASSSRKTGILNEKLFF.

This clone was picked up one time. The chain is built from TRBV20-1 and TRBJ1-2, with unresolved D. V was trimmed by 1 base and J by 8 bases, leaving 8 bases between them. The germline V gene encodes CDR1 DFQATT and CDR2 SNEGSKA (reference sequence). The CDR3 runs 11 residues. The CDR3 bases are TGCAGTGCTAGAGCCCCTGAGGGCTACACCTTC. Protein: CSARAPEGYTF.